The clone carrying this T cell receptor beta chain was counted once. This sample is drawn from a study of blood T cell repertoires in COVID-19. Study in general: From the United States, Italy and Spain came samples of acute and convalescent COVID-19.

The CDR3 totals 12 residues. From germline, CDR1 is LNHDA and CDR2 SQIVND (reference sequence). J gave up 15 bases and V 11 bases, and 15 bases lay outside the gene matches. In the authors' methods: It was from reference gene primer amplification that nucleated cell counts were estimated. This table comes from immunoSEQ multiplex PCR, and its TCRdb copy is limited to in-frame clones, with some not included. For V, J and clone size, that table is used; D and trimming come from the DNA. Among about 84,000 clones, 83% were seen once, and the ten largest hold around 36%. The specimen sequenced was peripheral blood. This clonotype was obtained from an elderly man with active or convalescent COVID-19. The chain uses TRBV19 and TRBJ2-1; TRBD1 matches at 8 bases. The chain's CDR3 is CAVGQGGAPPFF. The CDR3 DNA reads as TGTGCCGTCGGACAGGGCGGCGCTCCGCCGTTCTTC.